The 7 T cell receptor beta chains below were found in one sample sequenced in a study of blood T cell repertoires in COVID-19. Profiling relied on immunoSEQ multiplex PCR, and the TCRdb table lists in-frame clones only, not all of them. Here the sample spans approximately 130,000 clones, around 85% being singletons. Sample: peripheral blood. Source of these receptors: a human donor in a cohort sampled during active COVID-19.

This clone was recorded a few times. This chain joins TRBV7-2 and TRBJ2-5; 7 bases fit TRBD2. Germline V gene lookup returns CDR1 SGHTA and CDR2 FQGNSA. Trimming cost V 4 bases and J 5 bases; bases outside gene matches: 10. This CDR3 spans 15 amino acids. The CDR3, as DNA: TGTGCCAGCAGCTCTCTAGCGGTGGCCCCGGAGACCCAGTACTTC. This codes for CASSSLAVAPETQYF.

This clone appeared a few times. CDR3 coding DNA: TGTGCCAGCAGCTCTGGACAGCTGTGGGAAACTGAAGCTTTCTTT. It codes for CASSSGQLWETEAFF. The J gene is TRBJ1-1, the V gene TRBV6-6, with TRBD1 as a possible D gene (6 bases). The germline CDR1 and CDR2 sequences are MNHNY and SVGAGI (reference sequence). V was pared by 6 bases and J by 5 bases, with 19 bases between. There are 15 residues in the CDR3.

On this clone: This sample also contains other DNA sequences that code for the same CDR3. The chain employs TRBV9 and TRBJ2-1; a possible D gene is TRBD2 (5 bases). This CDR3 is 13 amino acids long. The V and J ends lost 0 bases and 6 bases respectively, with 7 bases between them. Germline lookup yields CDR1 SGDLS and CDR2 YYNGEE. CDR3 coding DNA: TGTGCCAGCAGCGTAGAAAGCGGCAATGAGCAGTTCTTC. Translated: CASSVESGNEQFF.

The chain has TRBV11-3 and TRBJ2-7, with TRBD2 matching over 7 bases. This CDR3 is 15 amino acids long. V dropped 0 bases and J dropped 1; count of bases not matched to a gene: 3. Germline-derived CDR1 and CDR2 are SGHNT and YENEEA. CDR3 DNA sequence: TGTGCCAGCAGCTTAGAGAGCGGGGAGTCCTACGAGCAGTACTTC. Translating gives CASSLESGESYEQYF.

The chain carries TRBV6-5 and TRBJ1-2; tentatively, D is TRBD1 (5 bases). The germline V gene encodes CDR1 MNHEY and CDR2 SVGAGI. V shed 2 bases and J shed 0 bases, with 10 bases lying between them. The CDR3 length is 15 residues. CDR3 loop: CASSYRGEANYGYTF. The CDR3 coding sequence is TGTGCCAGCAGTTACAGAGGGGAGGCTAACTATGGCTACACCTTC.

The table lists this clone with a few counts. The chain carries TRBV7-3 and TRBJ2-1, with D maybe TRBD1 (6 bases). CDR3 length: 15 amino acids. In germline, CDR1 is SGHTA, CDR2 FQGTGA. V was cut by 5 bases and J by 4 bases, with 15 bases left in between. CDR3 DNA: TGTGCCAGCAGCCGATCGTCAGGACAGTACAATGAGCAGTTCTTC. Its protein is CASSRSSGQYNEQFF.

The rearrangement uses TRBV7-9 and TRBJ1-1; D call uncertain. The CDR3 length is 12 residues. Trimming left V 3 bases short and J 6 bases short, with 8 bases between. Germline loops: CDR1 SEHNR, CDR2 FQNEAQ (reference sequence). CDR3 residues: CASSLGPPEAFF. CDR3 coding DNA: TGTGCCAGCAGCTTGGGCCCCCCTGAAGCTTTCTTT.